The T cell receptor beta chain described here comes from a study of human T cells and chemical hapten exposure. As for the study in general: It was small differences in pooled library volume that mainly caused per-sample TCR yields to vary. Study-level points and caveats: Unchanged with DPC sensitization were TCRs above 1 in 1000 frequency.

CDR1 is LNHNV and CDR2 is YYDKDF in the germline V gene (reference sequence). V was clipped by 1 base and J by 5 bases; unmatched bases: 1. This CDR3 is 14 amino acids long. Library construction involved attaching unique molecular identifiers to individual cDNA molecules, which allowed quantitative, reproducible TCR counting. Source study methods: Between about 20,000 and 690,600 TCRs appeared in each sample, and the median stood at 95,638. Each CDR3 protein is one row after TCRdb ran MiXCR on the RACE reads. TCRdb, not the original authors, processed these V and J calls. The sample has over 100,000 distinct CDR3 sequences, approximately 9% seen once. The sample holds a few counts of this clonotype. Its antigen is not known. Sample time point: healthy volunteer bleed at 2 weeks. Whole blood, unfractionated, served as the material for total RNA extraction.

V usage is TRBV15 and J usage is TRBJ1-4; 7 bases map to TRBD1. The sequence was collected from a male donor in good health. Some clones in this sample may be carry-over from other donors' samples. The sample comprised whole blood. The CDR3 loop is CATSRGGQNEKLFF. The CDR3 DNA reads as TGTGCCACCAGCAGAGGGGGACAGAATGAAAAACTGTTTTTT.